This is a list of T cell receptor beta chains from one sample in a study of blood T cell repertoires in COVID-19. The assay was immunoSEQ multiplex PCR, and TCRdb's table has in-frame clones only and misses some. The sample contains 200,000 or so clones, more than 75% of which appear only once. The material sequenced was peripheral blood. Source of these receptors: a man in his forties with active or convalescent COVID-19. The conserved cysteine and the conserved F or W are not part of the CDR3 here. A D gene is named only where the DNA matches it firmly.

v_call: TRBV30; d_call: TRBD1; j_call: TRBJ2-4; cdr3_aa: AWSSGTVFKNIQY
v_call: TRBV7-2; d_call: .; j_call: TRBJ2-4; cdr3_aa: ASSNVYGDWEGDIQY
v_call: TRBV6-5; d_call: TRBD2; j_call: TRBJ2-3; cdr3_aa: ASSYHRSGATDTQY
v_call: TRBV5-3; d_call: .; j_call: TRBJ1-5; cdr3_aa: ARRQPRGQPQH
v_call: TRBV5-6; d_call: TRBD2; j_call: TRBJ2-3; cdr3_aa: ASSPTSGSNTDTQY
v_call: TRBV15; d_call: .; j_call: TRBJ1-4; cdr3_aa: ATSRDYARGEKLL
v_call: TRBV7-3; d_call: TRBD1; j_call: TRBJ2-7; cdr3_aa: ASSFGQGTEQY
v_call: TRBV2; d_call: TRBD1; j_call: TRBJ2-3; cdr3_aa: ASSEGQGGTDTQY
v_call: TRBV6-5; d_call: TRBD1; j_call: TRBJ2-5; cdr3_aa: ASSQLGTEETQY
v_call: TRBV6-5; d_call: TRBD1; j_call: TRBJ1-3; cdr3_aa: ASSTGLWKGNTIY
v_call: TRBV2; d_call: TRBD1; j_call: TRBJ1-4; cdr3_aa: ASSRGPNEKLF
v_call: TRBV6-5; d_call: .; j_call: TRBJ1-5; cdr3_aa: ASRKGPGDQPQH
v_call: TRBV25-1; d_call: TRBD1; j_call: TRBJ2-5; cdr3_aa: ASSAGQGKETQY
v_call: TRBV28; d_call: .; j_call: TRBJ1-5; cdr3_aa: ASSLGGRGYQPQH
v_call: TRBV28; d_call: .; j_call: TRBJ1-5; cdr3_aa: ASSGGLSNQPQH
v_call: TRBV4-1; d_call: TRBD2; j_call: TRBJ2-7; cdr3_aa: ASSQDDRAHSGFSYEQY
v_call: TRBV3-1/TRBV3-2; d_call: TRBD2; j_call: TRBJ2-2; cdr3_aa: ASSQVSGGLTNTGELF
v_call: TRBV3-1/TRBV3-2; d_call: TRBD2; j_call: TRBJ2-3; cdr3_aa: ASSQGVAGGPRDTQY
v_call: TRBV2; d_call: .; j_call: TRBJ1-3; cdr3_aa: ASSGSGSGSGNTIY
v_call: TRBV28; d_call: .; j_call: TRBJ2-3; cdr3_aa: ASSLTGPDTQY
v_call: TRBV11-2; d_call: TRBD1; j_call: TRBJ1-2; cdr3_aa: ASSLLPGQRYGYT
v_call: TRBV28; d_call: TRBD1; j_call: TRBJ2-7; cdr3_aa: ASSLYWGGQGLYEQY
v_call: TRBV3-1/TRBV3-2; d_call: .; j_call: TRBJ1-1; cdr3_aa: ASSQVGRGDTEAF
v_call: TRBV5-8; d_call: .; j_call: TRBJ2-1; cdr3_aa: ASILTGTRSYNEQF
v_call: TRBV9; d_call: TRBD1; j_call: TRBJ1-1; cdr3_aa: ASSVQQGAMNTEAF
v_call: TRBV4-1; d_call: TRBD2; j_call: TRBJ2-7; cdr3_aa: ASSPGLAGAGEQY
v_call: TRBV2; d_call: TRBD1; j_call: TRBJ2-3; cdr3_aa: ASSGQGRADTQY
v_call: TRBV6-2/TRBV6-3; d_call: TRBD1; j_call: TRBJ2-7; cdr3_aa: ASSQQGRVTSLSYEQY
v_call: TRBV5-1; d_call: .; j_call: TRBJ1-1; cdr3_aa: ASSLAQMNTEAF
v_call: TRBV6-4; d_call: .; j_call: TRBJ2-2; cdr3_aa: ASSDVSGGELF
v_call: TRBV19; d_call: .; j_call: TRBJ1-1; cdr3_aa: ASSEDGYTEAF
v_call: TRBV18; d_call: .; j_call: TRBJ1-2; cdr3_aa: ASQSIQGSYT
v_call: TRBV10-2; d_call: .; j_call: TRBJ1-5; cdr3_aa: ASRGEGTRPQH
v_call: TRBV4-1; d_call: TRBD2; j_call: TRBJ2-1; cdr3_aa: ASSQIAGGSSYNEQF
v_call: TRBV3-1/TRBV3-2; d_call: TRBD2; j_call: TRBJ2-2; cdr3_aa: ASSLGLAGTGELF
v_call: TRBV4-1; d_call: TRBD1; j_call: TRBJ1-4; cdr3_aa: ASSPDRPDNEKLF
v_call: TRBV6-4; d_call: TRBD1; j_call: TRBJ2-2; cdr3_aa: ASSPDRVPTGELF
v_call: TRBV11-1; d_call: .; j_call: TRBJ2-5; cdr3_aa: ASSLGSGVETQY
v_call: TRBV27; d_call: .; j_call: TRBJ2-5; cdr3_aa: ASRPGNQETQY
v_call: TRBV19; d_call: .; j_call: TRBJ2-7; cdr3_aa: ASSIPSYEQY
v_call: TRBV5-1; d_call: .; j_call: TRBJ2-7; cdr3_aa: ASSPSPYEQY
v_call: TRBV6-4; d_call: .; j_call: TRBJ1-1; cdr3_aa: ASSALAENTEAF
v_call: TRBV21-1; d_call: .; j_call: TRBJ1-3; cdr3_aa: ASSNTTGVDGNTIY
v_call: TRBV9; d_call: TRBD1; j_call: TRBJ1-1; cdr3_aa: ASSSTTGVNTEAF
v_call: TRBV6-5; d_call: .; j_call: TRBJ2-7; cdr3_aa: ASSPQGGWSYEQY
v_call: TRBV11-2; d_call: .; j_call: TRBJ1-2; cdr3_aa: ASSLRTAIGYT
v_call: TRBV19; d_call: .; j_call: TRBJ2-7; cdr3_aa: ASSIHLAYEQY
v_call: TRBV6-2/TRBV6-3; d_call: .; j_call: TRBJ2-3; cdr3_aa: ASSPGGIWDTQY
v_call: TRBV29-1; d_call: .; j_call: TRBJ1-4; cdr3_aa: SVHPSANEKLF
v_call: TRBV30; d_call: .; j_call: TRBJ1-1; cdr3_aa: AWSAPAEGRNTEAF
v_call: TRBV6-5; d_call: TRBD1; j_call: TRBJ1-2; cdr3_aa: ASSYPGGYGYT
v_call: TRBV5-8; d_call: .; j_call: TRBJ1-2; cdr3_aa: ASSSEIGVGYT